This entry describes one T cell receptor (beta chain). This sample is drawn from a study of blood T cell dynamics during melanoma immunotherapy. Study in general: Standard first-line treatment here was pembrolizumab or nivolumab plus ipilimumab in metastatic melanoma.

The assay was immunoSEQ multiplex PCR, and TCRdb's table has in-frame clones only and misses some. Here the sample spans about 9,900 clones, just over 85% being singletons. Time point given: pre-treatment baseline. Sequenced material: blood, taken from a patient treated with checkpoint blockade. This receptor was obtained from a human donor with melanoma.

CDR3 coding DNA: TGCGCCAGCAGCTTGGATTTGACAGGGGGTTATGGAAACACCATATATTTT. Its protein is CASSLDLTGGYGNTIYF. J is TRBJ1-3 and V is TRBV5-1, with 9 bases that match TRBD1. The germline gives CDR1 SGHRS, CDR2 YFSETQ. With V trimmed by 0 bases and J by 3 bases, 7 bases remained unmatched. The CDR3 is made up of 17 amino acids.